This passage covers 11 T cell receptor beta chains from one sample sequenced in a study of T-cell memory formation after mild COVID-19. TCRdb re-called the 5' RACE reads with MiXCR, one entry per CDR3 protein. The sample consists of 450,000 to 650,000 distinct CDR3 sequences, roughly 17% of them appearing once. The specimen sequenced was PBMCs or a T cell subset sorted from them (not recorded which). The source is an adult woman who had mild COVID-19 (a few samples of this study predate the infection). Cell type and time point are not known.

The sample holds a few counts of this clonotype. J is TRBJ2-7 and V is TRBV6-6; TRBD1 matches at 8 bases. The CDR3 covers 17 residues. Germline CDR1 and CDR2: MNHNY and SVGAGI (reference sequence). Germline trimming cut 5 bases from V and 3 bases from J; bases unmatched to any gene: 15. CDR3 sequence (DNA): TGTGCCAGCAGTCACGCGGACAGGGAAGGTGAGCACTACGAGCAGTACTTC. Translation gives CASSHADREGEHYEQYF.

V usage is TRBV5-1 and J usage is TRBJ2-3, with D perhaps matching TRBD1 or TRBD2 (5 bases each). This CDR3 region has 16 residues. Between the trimmed V and J ends, which lost 3 bases and 0 bases, there was a span of 14 bases. Germline-derived CDR1 and CDR2 are SGHRS and YFSETQ. The CDR3 nucleotides read TGCGCCAGCAGCTCGGGACCCGAGATAAGCACAGATACGCAGTATTTT. This translates into CASSSGPEISTDTQYF.

There are a few counts of this clonotype. The genes are TRBV7-9 and TRBJ1-4; 8 nucleotides align to TRBD1. V shed 0 bases and J 0 bases; nucleotides not matched to a gene: 6. This CDR3 region has 18 residues. The V gene's germline CDR1 is SEHNR and CDR2 FQNEAQ (reference sequence). The CDR3 DNA is TGTGCCAGCAGCTTAGCCCGGACAGGGAACCCAACTAATGAAAAACTGTTTTTT. Translated, it gives CASSLARTGNPTNEKLFF.

This clonotype has just a few counts. J is TRBJ1-6 and V is TRBV19; TRBD1 aligns across 9 bases. J gave up 7 bases and V 4 bases, and 8 bases lay outside the gene matches. The CDR3 extends over 16 amino acids. Germline CDR1 reads LNHDA; CDR2 reads SQIVND (reference sequence). The CDR3 loop reads CASSTPGTGMNSPLHF. The CDR3 DNA reads TGTGCCAGTAGTACTCCCGGGACAGGGATGAATTCACCCCTCCACTTT.

This clonotype showed up just a few times. V usage is TRBV7-9 and J usage is TRBJ2-3; D is possibly TRBD1 (6 bases). Trimming took 2 bases from V and 4 from J, leaving 13 bases between them. This CDR3 is built from 15 residues. Germline CDR1 SEHNR, CDR2 FQNEAQ (reference sequence). The CDR3, as DNA: TGTGCCAGCAGCTTATCAGTTGGGGGCCCAGATACGCAGTATTTT. Translating it yields CASSLSVGGPDTQYF.

This sequence joins TRBV20-1 and TRBJ1-4; weak D call: TRBD1 (6 bases). CDR1 is DFQATT and CDR2 is SNEGSKA in the germline V gene (reference sequence). V was pared by 0 bases and J by 3 bases, with 11 bases between. This CDR3 comprises 15 residues. CDR3: CSARDTGAANEKLFF. In DNA form, the CDR3 reads TGCAGTGCTAGAGATACGGGGGCTGCTAATGAAAAACTGTTTTTT.

This clonotype has only a few counts. The rearrangement joins TRBV20-1 to TRBJ1-1; 9 bases match TRBD1. This CDR3 has 16 residues. The J segment lost 1 base and the V segment lost 3 bases, leaving 9 bases of the junction unmatched. CDR1 DFQATT and CDR2 SNEGSKA come from the germline V gene (reference sequence). CDR3 residues: CSASKSWDRENTEAFF. The CDR3 DNA reads as TGCAGTGCTAGTAAGAGCTGGGACAGGGAGAACACTGAAGCTTTCTTT.

This clonotype showed up many times. The chain employs TRBV5-1 and TRBJ2-2; 8 bases agree with TRBD1. The germline V gene has CDR1 SGHRS and CDR2 YFSETQ. With 6 bases clipped from V and 1 base from J, the junction kept 5 bases outside the gene matches. The CDR3 spans 15 residues. CDR3 sequence (DNA): TGCGCCAGCATCCAGGGGGCCATGAACACCGGGGAGCTGTTTTTT. Its translation: CASIQGAMNTGELFF. Full variable domain (missing parts from reference TRBV5-1 and TRBJ2-2): KAGVTQTPRYLIKTRGQQVTLSCSPISGHRSVSWYQQTPGQGLQFLFEYFSETQRNKGNFPGRFSGRQFSNSRSEMNVSTLELGDSALYLCASIQGAMNTGELFFGEGSRLTVL.

The J gene is TRBJ2-7, the V gene TRBV4-1, with D perhaps TRBD1 or TRBD2 (6 bases each). CDR3 size: 13 residues. Looked up from germline, CDR1 is MGHRA and CDR2 is YSYEKL. V was trimmed by 2 bases and J by 7 bases, leaving 12 bases between them. The CDR3 bases are TGCGCCAGCAGCCAACTGAGAGGGGGGGAGCAGTACTTC. This encodes CASSQLRGGEQYF.

The table lists this clonotype with a few counts. This chain joins TRBV5-5 and TRBJ2-7; 10 bases map to TRBD1. The CDR3 is 16 amino acids. The V and J ends lost 0 bases and 3 bases, in that order; junction bases with no gene match: 6. Germline V CDR1 and CDR2: SGHKS, YYEKEE (reference sequence). The CDR3 loop is CASSLGIGTGDYEQYF. For the CDR3, the DNA is TGTGCCAGCAGCTTGGGCATCGGGACAGGGGACTACGAGCAGTACTTC.

This chain links TRBV5-4 with TRBJ2-7, with D tentatively TRBD2 (5 bases). The CDR3 length is 13 residues. Trimming left V 4 bases short and J 3 bases short, with 11 bases between. CDR1 is SGHNT and CDR2 is YYREEE in the germline V gene (reference sequence). CDR3 sequence: CASSPGNIYEQYF. As DNA, the CDR3 is TGTGCCAGCAGCCCCGGGAATATCTACGAGCAGTACTTC.